These 20 T cell receptor beta chains share one sample of origin, sequenced in a study of blood T cell repertoires in COVID-19. Sequencing was performed with immunoSEQ multiplex PCR; in TCRdb, only in-frame clones are kept and a portion is missing. The profile shows some 150,000 clones, 81% of them singletons. Sequenced: peripheral blood. The receptors shown here come from a woman aged 60-75 years with active or convalescent COVID-19.

The chain uses TRBV10-2 and TRBJ2-3, with 8 bases aligning to TRBD2. Trimming took 7 bases from V and 1 from J; bases not matched to a gene: 7. Per the germline V gene, CDR1 is WSHSY and CDR2 is SAAADI. This CDR3 spans 15 amino acids. The CDR3 sequence: CASNGGRGGTDTQYF. DNA of the CDR3: TGCGCCAGCAACGGGGGGCGGGGGGGCACAGATACGCAGTATTTT.

The chain couples TRBV6-1 to TRBJ1-5; TRBD1 matches at 10 bases. CDR3 size: 16 residues. Trimming took 1 base from V and 6 from J; bases not matched to a gene: 6. The germline CDR1 and CDR2 sequences are MNHNS and SASEGT. CDR3 nucleotide sequence: TGTGCCAGCAGTGAAGATCCCGGGACAGGGGTTCAGCCCCAGCATTTT. Amino acid sequence: CASSEDPGTGVQPQHF.

The chain carries TRBV19 and TRBJ1-1; perhaps TRBD1 as D (5 bases). This CDR3 contains 13 residues. Germline CDR1 is LNHDA and CDR2 is SQIVND (reference sequence). The V end was cut by 3 bases, the J end by 3 bases, with 8 bases between. In DNA, the CDR3 is TGTGCCAGTAGTATCTCCAGGGACACTGAAGCTTTCTTT. Residues: CASSISRDTEAFF.

This clone appeared a single time. The chain recombines TRBV5-4 with TRBJ2-7; 8 bases are shared with TRBD1. The V gene end was trimmed by 5 bases and the J gene end by 0 bases; junction bases not matched to a gene: 4. This CDR3 is 14 amino acids long. Germline V gene sequence: CDR1 SGHNT, CDR2 YYREEE (reference sequence). The CDR3 sequence is CASSRDRSSYEQYF. CDR3 in DNA: TGTGCCAGCAGTCGGGACAGGAGCTCCTACGAGCAGTACTTC.

This chain links TRBV9 with TRBJ2-5, with 8 bases matching TRBD1. CDR3 size: 17 residues. From germline, CDR1 is SGDLS and CDR2 YYNGEE. With V trimmed by 3 bases and J by 2 bases, 12 bases remained unmatched. CDR3 loop: CASSGGTGVDVQETQYF. The CDR3 DNA is TGTGCCAGCAGCGGAGGGACAGGAGTAGACGTACAAGAGACCCAGTACTTC.

The gene calls are TRBV30 and TRBJ2-6, with TRBD2 as a possible D gene (5 bases). The CDR3 length is 16 residues. V lost 0 bases and J lost 0, with 9 bases in between. The germline V gene has CDR1 GTSNPN and CDR2 SVGIG (reference sequence). The CDR3 is CAWSVGAGSGANVLTF. DNA of the CDR3: TGTGCCTGGAGTGTTGGCGCGGGCTCTGGGGCCAACGTCCTGACTTTC.

The V call is TRBV6-5, the J call TRBJ2-7; 7 nucleotides align to TRBD1. The J segment lost 1 base and the V segment lost 10 bases, leaving 7 bases of the junction unmatched. In germline, CDR1 is MNHEY, CDR2 SVGAGI. The length of the CDR3 is 13 residues. The chain's CDR3 is CATSTGKSYEQYF. The CDR3 nucleotides read TGTGCCACCTCGACAGGGAAGTCCTACGAGCAGTACTTC.

V and J are TRBV19 and TRBJ2-5, with 7 bases lining up with TRBD1. Trimming cost V 10 bases and J 4 bases; bases outside gene matches: 3. CDR3 length: 11 residues. Germline lookup yields CDR1 LNHDA and CDR2 SQIVND (reference sequence). In nucleotides, the CDR3 is TGTGCCACCAGACAGGGAGAGACCCAGTACTTC. Protein product: CATRQGETQYF.

The J gene is TRBJ1-5, the V gene TRBV28, with 7 bases that match TRBD1. V shed 2 bases, J shed 3 bases, and the junction held 7 bases outside the gene matches. CDR3 length equals 16 residues. From germline, CDR1 is MDHEN and CDR2 SYDVKM. CDR3 region: CASSLAGGQLNQPQHF. In DNA form, the CDR3 reads TGTGCCAGCAGTTTAGCCGGGGGACAGCTCAATCAGCCCCAGCATTTT.

CDR3 sequence reads: CASSFLAGTTGELFF. CDR3 DNA sequence: TGCGCCAGCAGCTTTCTAGCGGGCACCACCGGGGAGCTGTTTTTT. V usage is TRBV5-1 and J usage is TRBJ2-2; 8 bases are a match to TRBD2. J lost 4 bases, V lost 2 bases, and 4 bases had no gene match. The CDR3 has 15 residues. CDR1 and CDR2 from the germline V gene are SGHRS and YFSETQ.

The chain couples TRBV7-9 to TRBJ1-2, with 9 bases fitting TRBD1. The CDR3 has 15 amino acids. Unmatched junction bases numbered 7, after V lost 4 bases and J lost 4 bases. Germline-derived CDR1 and CDR2 are SEHNR and FQNEAQ (reference sequence). CDR3 nucleotides: TGTGCCAGCAGCTCATACAGGGGGCGCGGCTATGGCTACACCTTC. Translation: CASSSYRGRGYGYTF.

V is TRBV2 and J is TRBJ2-1; D may be TRBD2 (6 bases). CDR3 length equals 15 residues. Germline V lookup: CDR1 SNHLY, CDR2 FYNNEI. Trimming left V 6 bases short and J 6 bases short, with 18 bases between. DNA for the CDR3: TGTGCCAGCAGCCCGCTTGGGGGGATCGTCAATGAGCAGTTCTTC. This codes for CASSPLGGIVNEQFF.

As concerns this clone: This same CDR3 is encoded by further DNA sequences in the sample. This chain connects TRBV28 to TRBJ2-1, with 7 positions matching TRBD2. V dropped 6 bases and J dropped 5; count of bases not matched to a gene: 31. The CDR3 spans 22 residues. Germline lookup yields CDR1 MDHEN and CDR2 SYDVKM. The CDR3 loop is CASRFPSWVRPGVGRENNEQFF. The CDR3 coding sequence is TGTGCCAGCAGGTTTCCTTCCTGGGTGCGTCCGGGGGTGGGGCGGGAGAACAATGAGCAGTTCTTC.

In nucleotides, the CDR3 is TGTGCCACCACCGGATGGCGGAGTGACACAGATACGCAGTATTTT. Translated, it gives CATTGWRSDTDTQYF. The chain joins TRBV15 to TRBJ2-3; no definite D call. This CDR3 has 15 residues. Trimming took off 7 bases at V and 2 bases at J, with 16 bases between the two ends. The V gene's germline CDR1 is LNHNV and CDR2 YYDKDF (reference sequence).

This clone was detected only once. This sequence joins TRBV21-1 and TRBJ1-1. TRBV21-1 is a pseudogene locus. CDR3 length: 12 amino acids. The chain's CDR3 is CASSKNGGGAFF. The CDR3 bases are TGTGCCAGCAGCAAAAATGGGGGAGGAGCTTTCTTT.

The chain combines TRBV11-2 with TRBJ2-5; 11 nucleotides match TRBD2. CDR1 is SGHAT and CDR2 is FQNNGV in the germline V gene. V lost 6 bases, J lost 5 bases, and 8 bases stayed unmatched. This CDR3 has 15 residues. The DNA of the CDR3 is TGTGCCAGCAGACCTACTAGCGGGAGACGGGAGACCCAGTACTTC. The encoded protein is CASRPTSGRRETQYF.

V is TRBV4-1 and J is TRBJ1-4, with D uncertain. Germline V gene lookup returns CDR1 MGHRA and CDR2 YSYEKL. V was trimmed by 0 bases and J by 11 bases, leaving 16 bases between them. The CDR3 runs 15 residues. CDR3 in DNA: TGCGCCAGCAGCCAAGATTTCCGGCTCCTAGTCAAACTGTTTTTT. This encodes CASSQDFRLLVKLFF.

The rearrangement uses TRBV6-5 and TRBJ1-1; D is possibly TRBD1 (5 bases). Germline CDR1 reads MNHEY; CDR2 reads SVGAGI. V was shortened by 0 bases and J by 7 bases, with 18 bases between the two germline ends. This CDR3 has 16 residues. The CDR3 bases are TGTGCCAGCAGTTACTCGTGGGGCGCGGAATCCGGTGAAGCTTTCTTT. Amino acids: CASSYSWGAESGEAFF.

This rearrangement joins TRBV11-2 to TRBJ2-7; tentative D call: TRBD1 (6 bases). V was cut by 5 bases and J by 3 bases, with 8 bases left in between. From germline, CDR1 is SGHAT and CDR2 FQNNGV. The CDR3 extends over 12 amino acids. As DNA, the CDR3 is TGTGCCAGCAGCCCAGGGGACTACGAGCAGTACGTC. Translating gives CASSPGDYEQYV.

The chain is built from TRBV7-8 and TRBJ1-2; no definite D call. This CDR3 is 15 amino acids long. CDR1 is SGHVS and CDR2 is FQNEAQ in the germline V gene. Trimming removed 5 bases from V and 0 bases from J, with 13 bases in between. In DNA form, the CDR3 reads TGTGCCAGCAGCACTTTGAGGGCCTCTAACTATGGCTACACCTTC. Translating it yields CASSTLRASNYGYTF. The entire variable domain, with the rest obtained from reference TRBV7-8 and TRBJ1-2, is as follows: GAGVSQSPRYKVAKRGQDVALRCDPISGHVSLFWYQQALGQGPEFLTYFQNEAQLDKSGLPSDRFFAERPEGSVSTLKIQRTQQEDSAVYLCASSTLRASNYGYTFGSGTRLTVV.